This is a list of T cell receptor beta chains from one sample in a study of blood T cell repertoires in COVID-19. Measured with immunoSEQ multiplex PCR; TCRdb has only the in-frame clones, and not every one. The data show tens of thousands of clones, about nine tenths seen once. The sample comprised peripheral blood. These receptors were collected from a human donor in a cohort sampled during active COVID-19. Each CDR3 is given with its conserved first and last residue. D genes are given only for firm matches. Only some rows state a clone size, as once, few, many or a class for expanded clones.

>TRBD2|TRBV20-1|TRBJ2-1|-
TGCAGTGCTAGTCCCCTAGCGGGAGTTTATCAAGGTGAGCAGTTCTTC
CSASPLAGVYQGEQFF
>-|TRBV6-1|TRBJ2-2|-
TGTGCCAGCAGTGAAGGGGCAGCTCGCTACACCGGGGAGCTGTTTTTT
CASSEGAARYTGELFF
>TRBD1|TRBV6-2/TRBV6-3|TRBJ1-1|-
TGTGCCAGCAGTTACCCCCTTGGACAGGGAGAAACTGAAGCTTTCTTT
CASSYPLGQGETEAFF
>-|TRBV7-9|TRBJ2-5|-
TGTGCCAGCAGCGTGAAGCGGTTTCAAGAGACCCAGTACTTC
CASSVKRFQETQYF
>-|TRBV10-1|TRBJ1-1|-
TGCGCCACACAGGGAAGTTGGTCCACTGAAGCTTTCTTT
CATQGSWSTEAFF
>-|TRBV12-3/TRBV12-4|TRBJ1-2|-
TGTGCCAGCAGTTTCGCCCCCGGGGGCTACACCTTC
CASSFAPGGYTF
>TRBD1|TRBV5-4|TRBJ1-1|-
TGTGCCAGCAGCTTGGCCGGGACAGGGTACACTGAAGCTTTCTTT
CASSLAGTGYTEAFF
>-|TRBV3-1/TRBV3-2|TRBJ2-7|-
TGTGCCAGCAGCCAAGTCTTAACTAGAAGCGAGCAGTACTTC
CASSQVLTRSEQYF
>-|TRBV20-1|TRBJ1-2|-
TGCAGTGCTAGTACAGGGAGAGCTAACTATGGCTACACCTTC
CSASTGRANYGYTF
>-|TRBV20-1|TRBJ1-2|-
TGCAGTGCTAGATACATTTATGGCTACACCTTC
CSARYIYGYTF
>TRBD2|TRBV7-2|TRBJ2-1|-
TGTGCCAGCAGCTTAGCGCGGCTAGCGGGGAACAATGAGCAGTTCTTC
CASSLARLAGNNEQFF
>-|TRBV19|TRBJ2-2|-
TGTGCCAGTCACCGACAGAGAGCGAACACCGGGGAGCTGTTTTTT
CASHRQRANTGELFF
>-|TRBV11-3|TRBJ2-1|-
TGTGCCAGCAGCTCCCTGGGGCTATACAATGAGCAGTTCTTC
CASSSLGLYNEQFF
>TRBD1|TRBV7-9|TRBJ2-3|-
TGTGCCAGCAGCCTACAGGACAGGCCGCAATCCTTCACAGATACGCAGTATTTT
CASSLQDRPQSFTDTQYF
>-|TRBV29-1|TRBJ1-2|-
TGCAGCGTCCGACAGGCCTGGGAAGGGGGCTACACCTTC
CSVRQAWEGGYTF
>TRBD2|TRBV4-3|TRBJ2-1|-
TGCGCCAGCAGCCAAGAGAAGGCTAGCGGGAGGGTTGTCTTC
CASSQEKASGRVVF
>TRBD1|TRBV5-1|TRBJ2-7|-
TGCGCCAGCAGCGCTCCCGGACAGGACGTGTCCTACGAGCAGTACTTC
CASSAPGQDVSYEQYF
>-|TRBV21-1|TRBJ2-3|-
TGTGCCAGCAGCAAAGAACTCAGGGTCCGCAAGACCTTTAAACACCTCCGCACAGATACGCAGTATTTT
CASSKELRVRKTFKHLRTDTQYF
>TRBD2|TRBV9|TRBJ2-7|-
TGTGCCAGCAGCCTCGGGGGGACGTCCTACGAGCAGTACTTC
CASSLGGTSYEQYF
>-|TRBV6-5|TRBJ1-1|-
TGTGCCAGCAGCCCACCTCGAGGCGGGGACACTGAAGCTTTCTTT
CASSPPRGGDTEAFF
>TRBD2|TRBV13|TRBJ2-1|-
TGTGCCAGCAGCGTCCGCACTAGCGGGGTATACAATGAGCAGTTCTTC
CASSVRTSGVYNEQFF
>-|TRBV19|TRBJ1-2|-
TGTGCCAGTAGTTCCCGAGGCAGGGTAGCTAACTATGGCTACACCTTC
CASSSRGRVANYGYTF
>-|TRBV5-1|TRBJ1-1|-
TGCGCCAGCAGCTTGTTTTCGGGGAACACTGAAGCTTTCTTT
CASSLFSGNTEAFF
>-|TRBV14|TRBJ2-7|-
TGTGCCAGCAGTTGGGCGGGTAGTACCTACGAGCAGTACTTC
CASSWAGSTYEQYF
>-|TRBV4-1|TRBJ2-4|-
TGCGCCAGCAGCCAAGTGGGGGCAGGGCCACCCAAAAACATTCAGTACTTC
CASSQVGAGPPKNIQYF
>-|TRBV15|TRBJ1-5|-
TGTGACCTATTCCCAGGGGAAGAAAGTGAAGGGAATCAGCCCCAGCATTTT
CDLFPGEESEGNQPQHF
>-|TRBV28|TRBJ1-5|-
TGTGCCAGCAGTTTGAGGCCGGTAGGCAGGGGAAATCAGCCCCAGCATTTT
CASSLRPVGRGNQPQHF
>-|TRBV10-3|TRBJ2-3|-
TGTGCCATCAGTGAAGGGGCAGATACGCAGTATTTT
CAISEGADTQYF
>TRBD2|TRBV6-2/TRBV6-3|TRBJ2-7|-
TGTGCCAGCAGTTACCCAGCTAGGGGAGGGTACGAGCAGTACTTC
CASSYPARGGYEQYF
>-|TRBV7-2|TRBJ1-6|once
TGTGCCAGCAGCTTAGAGGGCAGGGGTAATTCACCCCTCCACTTT
CASSLEGRGNSPLHF
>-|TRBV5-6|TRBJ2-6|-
TGTGCCAGCAGCTTGGCAGGGTTCGGGGCCAACGTCCTGACTTTC
CASSLAGFGANVLTF